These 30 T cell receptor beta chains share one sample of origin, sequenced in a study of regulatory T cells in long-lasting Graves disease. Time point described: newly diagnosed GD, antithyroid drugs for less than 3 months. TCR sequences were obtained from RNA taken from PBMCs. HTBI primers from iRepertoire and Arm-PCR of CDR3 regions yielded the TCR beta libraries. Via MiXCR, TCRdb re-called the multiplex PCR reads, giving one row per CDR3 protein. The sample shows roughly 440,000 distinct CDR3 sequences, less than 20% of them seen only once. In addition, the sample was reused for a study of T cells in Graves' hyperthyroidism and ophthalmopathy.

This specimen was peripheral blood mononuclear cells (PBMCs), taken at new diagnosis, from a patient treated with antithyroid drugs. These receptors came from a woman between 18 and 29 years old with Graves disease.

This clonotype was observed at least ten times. This CDR3 reads CASSLGLAGTQETQYF. CDR3 coding DNA: TGTGCCAGCAGCTTGGGACTAGCGGGCACCCAAGAGACCCAGTACTTC. This chain uses TRBV11-1 with TRBJ2-5; TRBD2 aligns across 12 bases. The CDR3 consists of 16 residues. The germline CDR1 and CDR2 sequences are SGHAT and FQDESV (reference sequence). V lost 3 bases and J lost 1; bases outside the gene matches: 3.

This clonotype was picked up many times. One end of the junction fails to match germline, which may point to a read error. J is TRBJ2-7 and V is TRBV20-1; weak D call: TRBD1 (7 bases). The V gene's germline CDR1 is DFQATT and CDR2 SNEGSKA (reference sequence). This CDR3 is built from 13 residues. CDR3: CSATRLAHKGGHF. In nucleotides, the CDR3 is TGCAGTGCCACGCGGCTAGCGCACAAAGGGGGCCACTTC.

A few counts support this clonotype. The CDR3: CSAERGETQYF. The CDR3 bases are TGCAGTGCTGAGCGGGGGGAGACCCAGTACTTC. The chain is built from TRBV20-1 and TRBJ2-5; 8 nucleotides match TRBD2. The germline CDR1 and CDR2 sequences are DFQATT and SNEGSKA (reference sequence). The CDR3 consists of 11 residues. V was clipped by 5 bases and J by 5 bases; unmatched bases: 1.

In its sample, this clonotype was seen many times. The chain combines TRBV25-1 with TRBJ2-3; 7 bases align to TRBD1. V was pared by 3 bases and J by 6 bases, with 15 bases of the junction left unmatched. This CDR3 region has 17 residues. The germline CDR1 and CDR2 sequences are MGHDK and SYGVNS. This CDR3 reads CASSDGEGAEVRDTQYF. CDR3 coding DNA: TGTGCCAGCAGTGATGGAGAGGGGGCGGAAGTGCGGGATACGCAGTATTTT.

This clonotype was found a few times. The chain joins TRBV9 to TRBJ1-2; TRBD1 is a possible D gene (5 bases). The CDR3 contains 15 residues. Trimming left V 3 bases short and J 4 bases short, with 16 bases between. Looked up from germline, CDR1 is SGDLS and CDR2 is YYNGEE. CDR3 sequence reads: CASSGGLGEPYGYTF. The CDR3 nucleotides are TGTGCCAGCAGCGGGGGTCTGGGGGAGCCCTATGGCTACACCTTC.

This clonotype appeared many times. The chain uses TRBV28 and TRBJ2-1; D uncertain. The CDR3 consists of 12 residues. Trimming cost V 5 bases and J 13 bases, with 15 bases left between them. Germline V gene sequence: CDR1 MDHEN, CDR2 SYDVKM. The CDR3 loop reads CASSPTRNPQFF. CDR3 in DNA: TGTGCCAGCAGTCCCACCAGGAACCCCCAGTTCTTC.

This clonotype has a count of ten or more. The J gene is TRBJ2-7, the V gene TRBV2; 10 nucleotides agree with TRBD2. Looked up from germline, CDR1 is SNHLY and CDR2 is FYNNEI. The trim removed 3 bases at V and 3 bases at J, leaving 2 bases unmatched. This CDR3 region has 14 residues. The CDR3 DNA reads TGTGCCAGCAGTGAGCTAGCGGGGGTCTACGAGCAGTACTTC. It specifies CASSELAGVYEQYF.

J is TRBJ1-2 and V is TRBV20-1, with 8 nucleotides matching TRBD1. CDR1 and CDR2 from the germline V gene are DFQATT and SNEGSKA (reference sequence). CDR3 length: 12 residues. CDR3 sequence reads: CRAATGVTGYTF. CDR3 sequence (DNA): TGCAGGGCCGCGACAGGGGTGACTGGCTACACCTTC.

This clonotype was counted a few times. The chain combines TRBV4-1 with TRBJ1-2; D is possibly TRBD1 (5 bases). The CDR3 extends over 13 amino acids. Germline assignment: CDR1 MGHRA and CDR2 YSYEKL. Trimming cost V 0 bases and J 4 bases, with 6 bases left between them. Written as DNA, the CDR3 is TGCGCCAGCAGCCAAGAGGACACCTATGGCTACACCTTC. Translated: CASSQEDTYGYTF.

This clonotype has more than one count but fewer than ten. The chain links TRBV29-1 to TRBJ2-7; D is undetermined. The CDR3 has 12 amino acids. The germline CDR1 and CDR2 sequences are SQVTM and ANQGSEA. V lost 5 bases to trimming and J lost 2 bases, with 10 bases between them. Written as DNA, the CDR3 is TGCAGCGTTAGGCACGGGCCCTACGAGCAGTACTTC. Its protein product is CSVRHGPYEQYF.

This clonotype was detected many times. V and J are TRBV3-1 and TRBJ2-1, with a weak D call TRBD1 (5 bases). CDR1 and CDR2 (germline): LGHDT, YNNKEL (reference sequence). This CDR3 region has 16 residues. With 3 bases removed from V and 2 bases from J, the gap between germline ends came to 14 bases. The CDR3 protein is CASSHWGGPTYNEQFF. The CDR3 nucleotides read TGTGCCAGCAGCCATTGGGGCGGACCGACCTACAATGAGCAGTTCTTC.

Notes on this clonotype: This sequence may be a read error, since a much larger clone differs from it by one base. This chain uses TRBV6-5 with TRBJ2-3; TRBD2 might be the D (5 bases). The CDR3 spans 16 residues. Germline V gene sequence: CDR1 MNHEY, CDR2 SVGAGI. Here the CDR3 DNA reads TGTGCCAGCAGTTACTCGAGCGGTTCTCCCGCAGATACGCGGTATTTT. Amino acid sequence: CASSYSSGSPADTRYF.

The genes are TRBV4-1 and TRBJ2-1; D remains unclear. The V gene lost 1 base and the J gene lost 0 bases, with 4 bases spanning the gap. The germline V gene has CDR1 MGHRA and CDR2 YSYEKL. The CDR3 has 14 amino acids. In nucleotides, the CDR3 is TGCGCCAGCAGCCAAGCCCTCTCCTACAATGAGCAGTTCTTC. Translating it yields CASSQALSYNEQFF.

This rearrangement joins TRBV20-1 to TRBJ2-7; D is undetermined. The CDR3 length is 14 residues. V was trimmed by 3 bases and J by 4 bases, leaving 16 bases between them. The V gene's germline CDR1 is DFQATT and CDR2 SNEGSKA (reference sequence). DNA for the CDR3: TGCAGTGCTAGGATCGGAGTCAGGAGATACGAGCAGTACTTC. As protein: CSARIGVRRYEQYF.

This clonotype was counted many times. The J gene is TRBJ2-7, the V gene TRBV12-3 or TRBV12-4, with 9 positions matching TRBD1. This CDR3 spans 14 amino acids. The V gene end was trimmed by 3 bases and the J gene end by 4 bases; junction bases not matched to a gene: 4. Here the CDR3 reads CASSFGTGTYEQYF. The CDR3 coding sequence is TGTGCCAGCAGTTTCGGGACAGGGACGTACGAGCAGTACTTC.

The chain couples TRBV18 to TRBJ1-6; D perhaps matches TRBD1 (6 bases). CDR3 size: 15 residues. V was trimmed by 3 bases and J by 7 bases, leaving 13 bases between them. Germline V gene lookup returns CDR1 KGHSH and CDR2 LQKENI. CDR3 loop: CASSPPRQGNSPLHF. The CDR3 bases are TGTGCCAGCTCACCCCCCCGGCAGGGGAATTCACCCCTCCACTTT.

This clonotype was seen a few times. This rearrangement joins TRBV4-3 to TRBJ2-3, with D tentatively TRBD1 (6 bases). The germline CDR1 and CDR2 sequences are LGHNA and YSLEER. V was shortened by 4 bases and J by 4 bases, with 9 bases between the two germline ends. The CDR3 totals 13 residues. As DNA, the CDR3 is TGCGCCAGCAGCCCAGCAGGGGCAGATACGCAGTATTTT. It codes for CASSPAGADTQYF.

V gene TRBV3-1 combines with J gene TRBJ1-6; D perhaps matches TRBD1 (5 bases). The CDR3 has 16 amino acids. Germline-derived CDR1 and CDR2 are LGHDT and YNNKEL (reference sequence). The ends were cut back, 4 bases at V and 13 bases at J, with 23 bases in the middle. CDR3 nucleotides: TGTGCCAGCAGCCCCCGGGACGCCTTAGATGGACCCCCCCTCCACTTT. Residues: CASSPRDALDGPPLHF.

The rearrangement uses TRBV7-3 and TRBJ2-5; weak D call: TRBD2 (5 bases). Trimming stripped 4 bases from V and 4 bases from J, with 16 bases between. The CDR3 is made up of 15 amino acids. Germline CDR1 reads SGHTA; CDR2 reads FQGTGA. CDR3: CASSSKRGLGETQYF. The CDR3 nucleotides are TGTGCCAGCAGCTCTAAGAGAGGGCTGGGAGAGACCCAGTACTTC.

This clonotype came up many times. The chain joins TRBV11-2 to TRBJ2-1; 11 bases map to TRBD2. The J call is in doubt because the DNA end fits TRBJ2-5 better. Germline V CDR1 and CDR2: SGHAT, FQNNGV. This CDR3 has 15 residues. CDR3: CASSLTSGSQETQYF. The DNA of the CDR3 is TGTGCCAGCAGCTTAACTAGCGGGAGCCAAGAGACCCAGTACTTC.

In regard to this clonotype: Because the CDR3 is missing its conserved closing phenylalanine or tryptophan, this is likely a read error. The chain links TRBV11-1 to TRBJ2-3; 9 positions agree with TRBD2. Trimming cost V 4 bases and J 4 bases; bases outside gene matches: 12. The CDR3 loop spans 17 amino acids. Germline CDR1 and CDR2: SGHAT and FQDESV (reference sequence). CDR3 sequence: CASSSEMGAGGPDTQYV. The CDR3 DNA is TGTGCCAGCAGCTCCGAAATGGGAGCGGGAGGCCCAGATACGCAGTATGTT.

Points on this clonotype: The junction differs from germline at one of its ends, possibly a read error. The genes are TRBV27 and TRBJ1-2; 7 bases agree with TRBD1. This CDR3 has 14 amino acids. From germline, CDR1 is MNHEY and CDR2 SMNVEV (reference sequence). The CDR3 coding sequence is TGTGCCGGCAGTACAGACAGGGCGAACTATGGCTACACCTTC. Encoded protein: CAGSTDRANYGYTF.

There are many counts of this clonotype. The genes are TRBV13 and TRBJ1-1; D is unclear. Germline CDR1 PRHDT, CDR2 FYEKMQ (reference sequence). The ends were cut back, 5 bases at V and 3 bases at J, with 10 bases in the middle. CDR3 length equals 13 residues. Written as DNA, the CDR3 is TGTGCCAGCAGCGACGAGAGGGACACTGAAGCTTTCTTT. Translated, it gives CASSDERDTEAFF.

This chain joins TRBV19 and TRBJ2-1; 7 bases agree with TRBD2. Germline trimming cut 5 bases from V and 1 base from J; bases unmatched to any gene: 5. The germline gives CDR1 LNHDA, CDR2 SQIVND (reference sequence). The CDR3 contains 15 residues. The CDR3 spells CASSPLGGSYNEQFF. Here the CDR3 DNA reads TGTGCCAGTAGTCCCTTGGGGGGGTCCTACAATGAGCAGTTCTTC.

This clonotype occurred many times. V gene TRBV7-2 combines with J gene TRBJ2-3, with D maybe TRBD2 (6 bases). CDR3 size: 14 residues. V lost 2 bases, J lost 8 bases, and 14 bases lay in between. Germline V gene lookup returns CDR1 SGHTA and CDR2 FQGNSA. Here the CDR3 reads CASSLNTRGGTQYF. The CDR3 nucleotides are TGTGCCAGCAGCTTAAATACAAGGGGAGGTACGCAGTATTTT.

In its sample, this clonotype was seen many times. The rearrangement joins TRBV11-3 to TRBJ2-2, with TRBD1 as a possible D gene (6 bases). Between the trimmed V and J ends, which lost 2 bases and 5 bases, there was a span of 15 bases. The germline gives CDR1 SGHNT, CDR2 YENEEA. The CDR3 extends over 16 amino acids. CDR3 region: CASSLFPGERTGELFF. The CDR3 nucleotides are TGTGCCAGCAGCTTATTTCCAGGGGAAAGGACCGGGGAGCTGTTTTTT. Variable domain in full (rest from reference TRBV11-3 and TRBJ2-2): EAGVVQSPRYKIIEKKQPVAFWCNPISGHNTLYWYLQNLGQGPELLIRYENEEAVDDSQLPKDRFSAERLKGVDSTLKIQPAELGDSAVYLCASSLFPGERTGELFFGEGSRLTVL.

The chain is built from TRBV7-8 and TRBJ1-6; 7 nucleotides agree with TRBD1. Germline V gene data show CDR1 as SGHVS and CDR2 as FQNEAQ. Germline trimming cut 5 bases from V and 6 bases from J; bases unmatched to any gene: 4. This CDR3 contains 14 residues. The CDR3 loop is CASSVDRVNSPLHF. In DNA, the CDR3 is TGTGCCAGCAGCGTAGACAGGGTTAATTCACCCCTCCACTTT.

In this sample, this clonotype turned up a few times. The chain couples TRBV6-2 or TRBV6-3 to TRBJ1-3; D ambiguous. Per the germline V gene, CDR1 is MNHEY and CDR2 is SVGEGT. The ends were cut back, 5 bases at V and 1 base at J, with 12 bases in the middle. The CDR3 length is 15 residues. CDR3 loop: CASSEGRTSGNTIYF. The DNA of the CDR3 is TGTGCCAGCAGTGAAGGACGGACGTCTGGAAACACCATATATTTT.

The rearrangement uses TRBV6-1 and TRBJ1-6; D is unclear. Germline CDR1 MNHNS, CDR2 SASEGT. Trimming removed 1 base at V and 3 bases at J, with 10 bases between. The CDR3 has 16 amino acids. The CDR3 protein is CASSEGLIFYNSPLHF. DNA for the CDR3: TGTGCCAGCAGTGAAGGTCTCATTTTCTATAATTCACCCCTCCACTTT.

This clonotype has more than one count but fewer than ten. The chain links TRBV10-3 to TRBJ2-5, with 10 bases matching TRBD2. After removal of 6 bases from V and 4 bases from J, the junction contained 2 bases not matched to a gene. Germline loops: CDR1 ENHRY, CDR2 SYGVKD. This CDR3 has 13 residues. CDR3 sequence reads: CAIRQREGETQYF. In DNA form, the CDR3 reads TGTGCCATCAGACAGCGGGAGGGAGAGACCCAGTACTTC.